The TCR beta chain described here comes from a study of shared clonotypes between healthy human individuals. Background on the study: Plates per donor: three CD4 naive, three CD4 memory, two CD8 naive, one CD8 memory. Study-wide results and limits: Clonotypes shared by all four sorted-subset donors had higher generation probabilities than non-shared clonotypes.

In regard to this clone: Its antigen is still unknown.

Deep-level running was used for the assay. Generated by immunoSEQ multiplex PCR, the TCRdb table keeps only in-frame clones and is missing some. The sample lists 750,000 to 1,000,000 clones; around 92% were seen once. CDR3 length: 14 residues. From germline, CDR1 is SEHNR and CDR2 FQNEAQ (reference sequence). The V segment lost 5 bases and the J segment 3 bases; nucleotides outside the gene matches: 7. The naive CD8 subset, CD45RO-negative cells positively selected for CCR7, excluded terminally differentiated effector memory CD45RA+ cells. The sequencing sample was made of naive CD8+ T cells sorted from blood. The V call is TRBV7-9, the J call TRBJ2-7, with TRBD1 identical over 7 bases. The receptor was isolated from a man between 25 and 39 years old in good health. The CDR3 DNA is TGTGCCAGCAGCCAAGAGACAGGGTTCTACGAGCAGTACTTC. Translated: CASSQETGFYEQYF. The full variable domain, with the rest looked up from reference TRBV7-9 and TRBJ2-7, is DTGVSQNPRHKITKRGQNVTFRCDPISEHNRLYWYRQTLGQGPEFLTYFQNEAQLEKSRLLSDRFSAERPKGSFSTLEIQRTEQGDSAMYLCASSQETGFYEQYFGPGTRLTVT.